This TCR beta chain comes out of a study of vaccination effects on CD4 cells after COVID-19. Culture lasted approximately 10 days before CD4+ T cell isolation. In germline, CDR1 is MNHEY, CDR2 SVGEGT. The CDR3 runs 13 residues. V gave up 2 bases and J gave up 7 bases, with 8 bases separating them. Generated by immunoSEQ multiplex PCR, the TCRdb table keeps only in-frame clones and is missing some. The profile shows about 76,000 clones, roughly four fifths of them singletons. Concerning this clone itself: Its antigen is as yet unknown.

The sample here was CD4+ T cells from PBMCs cultured without peptide, taken before COVID-19 vaccination. This receptor was taken from a human donor who received a COVID-19 vaccine. This chain links TRBV6-2 or TRBV6-3 with TRBJ2-2; the D is unclear. The CDR3 DNA sequence: TGTGCCAGCAGTTACAATGGGTTCGGGGAGCTGTTTTTT. Its protein product is CASSYNGFGELFF.